The 26 T cell receptor beta chains presented below share a single source sample, sequenced in a study of spatial heterogeneity in lung cancer. General study results and limits: Expanded intratumoral alpha and beta TCR counts tracked tumor mutation counts.

Documented time point: sample taken at primary tumor resection. Their specific antigens are unknown. Via MiXCR, TCRdb re-called the 5' RACE reads, giving one row per CDR3 protein. The sample has 4,500 to 6,500 distinct CDR3 sequences, approximately 6.6% seen once. The input for sequencing was lung tumor tissue, taken at surgery. The receptor source for this set is a female donor with early-stage non-small cell lung cancer.

This clonotype counts as medium-sized. This beta chain is an unintended read in a library built for alpha chains; its size means little. CDR3 coding DNA: TGCAGTGCTCCCCCCCGGGACAGGCCAGGTTATAGCAATCAGCCCCAGCATTTT. Translating gives CSAPPRDRPGYSNQPQHF. The rearrangement links TRBV20-1 to TRBJ1-5; TRBD1 agrees at 8 bases. This CDR3 is 18 amino acids long. V was clipped by 5 bases and J by 0 bases; unmatched bases: 15. CDR1 and CDR2 from the germline V gene are DFQATT and SNEGSKA (reference sequence).

Many counts were recorded for this clonotype. The size of this beta chain means little, since it is a stray read in a library made for alpha chains. V usage is TRBV27 and J usage is TRBJ2-1, with D possibly matching TRBD1 (6 bases). Germline CDR1 MNHEY, CDR2 SMNVEV (reference sequence). CDR3 length: 14 amino acids. Trimming took off 3 bases at V and 7 bases at J, with 13 bases between the two ends. DNA for the CDR3: TGTGCCAGCAGTTTGCCCGGGACAACGAATGAGCAGTTCTTC. Encoded protein: CASSLPGTTNEQFF.

This clonotype was seen ten or more times. With the library built for alpha chains, this beta chain is off target and its frequency is not meaningful. The chain uses TRBV7-6 and TRBJ2-5, with no clear D. The length of the CDR3 is 14 residues. The germline V gene has CDR1 SGHVS and CDR2 FNYEAQ. V was clipped by 0 bases and J by 3 bases, with 8 bases between them. The CDR3 here is CASSLAQYKETQYF. The CDR3 nucleotides are TGTGCCAGCAGCTTAGCCCAGTACAAAGAGACCCAGTACTTC.

This clonotype is categorized as medium-sized (0.01 to 0.1%). Being off target in a library aimed at alpha chains, this beta chain has a size of little meaning. The chain carries TRBV20-1 and TRBJ2-3; D remains unclear. Germline CDR1 is DFQATT and CDR2 is SNEGSKA (reference sequence). V was trimmed by 3 bases and J by 1 base, leaving 5 bases between them. CDR3 length equals 12 residues. Written as DNA, the CDR3 is TGCAGTGCTAGGGGCGGCACAGATACGCAGTATTTT. It specifies CSARGGTDTQYF.

In its sample, this clonotype is medium-sized. This beta chain is off target for a library built for alpha chains, so its abundance means little. This chain uses TRBV20-1 with TRBJ2-3, with D hard to call. Trimming left V 1 base short and J 0 bases short, with 5 bases between. The CDR3 length is 13 residues. Germline CDR1 DFQATT, CDR2 SNEGSKA (reference sequence). The CDR3 is CSARADSTDTQYF. DNA of the CDR3: TGCAGTGCTAGAGCTGATAGCACAGATACGCAGTATTTT.

This clonotype was detected ten times or more. Because this beta chain is a stray read in a library intended to capture alpha chains, its abundance should not be given much weight. This chain connects TRBV6-6 to TRBJ1-5; D unclear. The germline CDR1 and CDR2 sequences are MNHNY and SVGAGI (reference sequence). Trimming took 0 bases from V and 3 from J, leaving 6 bases between them. The CDR3 has 14 residues. Here the CDR3 reads CASSYSTSNQPQHF. The CDR3 region has the DNA TGTGCCAGCAGTTACTCGACCTCCAATCAGCCCCAGCATTTT.

Sample share makes this clonotype medium-sized (0.01 to 0.1%). Being off target in a library aimed at alpha chains, this beta chain has a size of little meaning. The chain employs TRBV29-1 and TRBJ2-5; 9 positions match TRBD1. This CDR3 comprises 14 residues. Germline V gene data show CDR1 as SQVTM and CDR2 as ANQGSEA. V was pared by 4 bases and J by 4 bases, with 7 bases of the junction left unmatched. In DNA, the CDR3 is TGCAGCGTTGTGGAGGACAGGGGTACAGAGACCCAGTACTTC. Translating gives CSVVEDRGTETQYF.

This clonotype appeared a few times. Being off target in a library aimed at alpha chains, this beta chain has a size of little meaning. V gene TRBV7-2 combines with J gene TRBJ2-1; TRBD2 matches at 7 bases. V lost 5 bases to trimming and J lost 5 bases; unmatched junction nucleotides: 9. The CDR3 covers 15 residues. The germline CDR1 and CDR2 sequences are SGHTA and FQGNSA. Written as DNA, the CDR3 is TGTGCCAGCAGCGGACTAGGCGCCCCAAACAATGAGCAGTTCTTC. Amino acids: CASSGLGAPNNEQFF.

This clonotype ranks as medium-sized. At one boundary the junction diverges from the germline segment, which might be a read error. The library was prepared for alpha chains; this beta chain is a stray read, so its frequency means little. This chain uses TRBV28 with TRBJ1-5; D uncertain. In germline, CDR1 is MDHEN, CDR2 SYDVKM. This CDR3 is built from 15 residues. CDR3 residues: CASSFSIRSYQPQHF. The CDR3 nucleotides are TGTGCCAGCAGTTTTTCCATACGTAGCTATCAGCCCCAGCATTTT.

Many counts were recorded for this clonotype. This beta chain slipped into a library made for alpha chains as a stray read, so its size is not meaningful. The V gene is TRBV2, the J gene TRBJ1-4; 8 bases are shared with TRBD1. After removal of 1 base from V and 7 bases from J, the junction contained 5 bases not matched to a gene. Germline V gives CDR1 SNHLY, CDR2 FYNNEI. This CDR3 is built from 15 residues. Written as DNA, the CDR3 is TGTGCCAGCAGTGAAGGGTCAGGGGGCAGTGAAAAACTGTTTTTT. Translated, it gives CASSEGSGGSEKLFF.

This clonotype is termed medium-sized. This beta chain is an unintended read in a library built for alpha chains; its size means little. The chain recombines TRBV5-5 with TRBJ2-2; either TRBD1 or TRBD2 may supply D (5 bases each). Trimming removed 5 bases from V and 6 bases from J, with 11 bases in between. The CDR3 has 13 residues. Germline V gene data show CDR1 as SGHKS and CDR2 as YYEKEE (reference sequence). The DNA for the CDR3 is TGTGCCAGCAGTGTGAGAGGGGCCGGGGAGCTGTTTTTT. As protein: CASSVRGAGELFF.

About this clonotype itself: In a library made to pick up alpha chains, this beta chain is a stray read with a size that means little. This chain uses TRBV3-1 with TRBJ1-4; 7 bases match TRBD1. This CDR3 comprises 14 residues. The V segment lost 4 bases and the J segment 3 bases; nucleotides outside the gene matches: 2. Germline lookup yields CDR1 LGHDT and CDR2 YNNKEL (reference sequence). CDR3 loop: CASSRQGPNEKLFF. The CDR3 DNA reads as TGTGCCAGCAGCCGACAGGGTCCTAATGAAAAACTGTTTTTT.

There are many counts of this clonotype. The size of this beta chain means little, since it is a stray read in a library made for alpha chains. The CDR3 protein is CASRLRGAGTGELFF. The CDR3 bases are TGTGCCAGCAGACTTCGGGGGGCCGGGACCGGGGAGCTGTTTTTT. This chain links TRBV12-3 or TRBV12-4 with TRBJ2-2; D is perhaps TRBD2 (7 bases). The CDR3 has 15 residues. Trimming took off 6 bases at V and 5 bases at J, with 16 bases between the two ends.

This clonotype counts as medium-sized (0.01 to 0.1%). In a library made to pick up alpha chains, this beta chain is a stray read with a size that means little. The V gene is TRBV11-2, the J gene TRBJ2-1; D is possibly TRBD1 (6 bases). The V end lost 4 bases, the J end lost 9 bases, and 13 bases lay between the germline ends. Germline CDR1 reads SGHAT; CDR2 reads FQNNGV. The CDR3 runs 13 residues. This CDR3 is CASSWQPQGEQFF. In DNA form, the CDR3 reads TGTGCCAGCAGCTGGCAACCACAGGGTGAGCAGTTCTTC.

By its share, this clonotype is medium-sized. The library was built for alpha chains, so this beta chain is an off-target read and its size means little. V gene TRBV5-1 combines with J gene TRBJ1-6, with D perhaps TRBD1 (5 bases). The germline V gene encodes CDR1 SGHRS and CDR2 YFSETQ. The CDR3 is 14 amino acids. V dropped 3 bases and J dropped 7 bases, with 11 bases sitting between them. CDR3 nucleotide sequence: TGCGCCAGCAGCTCCGGGACCCAGAATTCACCCCTCCACTTT. Amino acid sequence: CASSSGTQNSPLHF.

There are many counts of this clonotype. Since the library was made to target alpha chains, this beta chain is a stray read and its abundance is not meaningful. The chain is built from TRBV20-1 and TRBJ1-1; TRBD1 might be the D (6 bases). CDR1 is DFQATT and CDR2 is SNEGSKA in the germline V gene (reference sequence). CDR3 length: 11 residues. Deletions cut 7 bases from V and 5 bases from J, with 11 bases between. CDR3 DNA sequence: TGCAGTGAGGGGGGCGGAACTGAAGCTTTCTTT. Its translation is CSEGGGTEAFF.

This clonotype rates as large (0.1 to 1%). At one end, the junction sequence differs from germline, possibly due to a read error. This beta chain is an unintended read in a library built for alpha chains; its size means little. This chain uses TRBV7-8 with TRBJ2-1; TRBD2 aligns across 12 bases. Germline V lookup: CDR1 SGHVS, CDR2 FQNEAQ. This CDR3 has 16 amino acids. Here the CDR3 DNA reads TGTGCCAGCAGCCAGGGGACTAGCGGGTACTACGATGAGCAGTTCTTC. This translates into CASSQGTSGYYDEQFF.

Ten or more counts support this clonotype. The size of this beta chain means little, since it is a stray read in a library made for alpha chains. The genes are TRBV7-2 and TRBJ2-5; 8 bases agree with TRBD2. Germline CDR1 SGHTA, CDR2 FQGNSA. The CDR3 loop spans 15 amino acids. After removal of 3 bases from V and 5 bases from J, the junction contained 8 bases not matched to a gene. CDR3 DNA: TGTGCCAGCAGCTTCCCGGCGGGAGGAACGGAGACCCAGTACTTC. Residues: CASSFPAGGTETQYF.

This clonotype was observed at least ten times. Since the library was made to target alpha chains, this beta chain is a stray read and its abundance is not meaningful. The chain links TRBV2 to TRBJ1-1; the D is unclear. Trimming cost V 3 bases and J 2 bases, with 7 bases left between them. There are 13 residues in the CDR3. CDR1 is SNHLY, CDR2 FYNNEI, per germline. CDR3 region: CASSELENTEAFF. The CDR3 region has the DNA TGTGCCAGCAGTGAGTTGGAAAACACTGAAGCTTTCTTT.

In its sample, this clonotype ranks as medium-sized. This beta chain is a stray sequence in a library constructed for alpha chains; its clone size is not meaningful. V and J are TRBV20-1 and TRBJ2-4; 7 bases match TRBD2. With 1 base clipped from V and 0 bases from J, the junction kept 6 bases outside the gene matches. CDR1 DFQATT and CDR2 SNEGSKA come from the germline V gene (reference sequence). The CDR3 loop spans 16 amino acids. CDR3 in DNA: TGCAGTGCTAGAGGGGTTCTAGCGGTAGCCAAAAACATTCAGTACTTC. It translates to CSARGVLAVAKNIQYF.

This clonotype has ten or more counts. Because this beta chain is a stray read in a library intended to capture alpha chains, its abundance should not be given much weight. This rearrangement joins TRBV3-1 to TRBJ2-1; 13 bases agree with TRBD2. This CDR3 comprises 15 residues. The junction had 2 bases not matched to a gene; V was cut back by 5 bases and J by 4 bases. CDR1 is LGHDT, CDR2 YNNKEL, per germline (reference sequence). This CDR3 reads CASSTTSGGYNEQFF. The CDR3 DNA sequence: TGTGCCAGCAGCACGACTAGCGGGGGGTACAATGAGCAGTTCTTC.

By its share, this clonotype is medium-sized. The library was designed around alpha chains, so this beta chain is a stray read whose abundance carries little weight. The chain couples TRBV5-1 to TRBJ1-2; TRBD1 might be the D (5 bases). This CDR3 comprises 12 residues. Germline assignment: CDR1 SGHRS and CDR2 YFSETQ. Trimming took off 7 bases at V and 1 base at J, with 8 bases between the two ends. Written as DNA, the CDR3 is TGCGCCAGCGGGGGGAATAACTATGGCTACACCTTC. Translating it yields CASGGNNYGYTF. The variable domain in full, completed from reference TRBV5-1 and TRBJ1-2, reads KAGVTQTPRYLIKTRGQQVTLSCSPISGHRSVSWYQQTPGQGLQFLFEYFSETQRNKGNFPGRFSGRQFSNSRSEMNVSTLELGDSALYLCASGGNNYGYTFGSGTRLTVV.

This clonotype is medium-sized. This beta chain lies outside the target of a library built for alpha chains; its clone size means little. The DNA of the CDR3 is TGTGCCAGCGCAACGTCGGGAGATGAGCAGTTCTTC. The encoded protein is CASATSGDEQFF. V is TRBV11-3 and J is TRBJ2-1; perhaps TRBD2 as D (6 bases). The CDR3 is made up of 12 amino acids. Per the germline V gene, CDR1 is SGHNT and CDR2 is YENEEA. Trimming stripped 8 bases from V and 8 bases from J, with 13 bases between.

This clonotype occurred many times. This beta chain is a stray sequence in a library constructed for alpha chains; its clone size is not meaningful. The V and J genes are TRBV7-3 and TRBJ1-1; D is unresolved. Trimming removed 3 bases from V and 1 base from J, with 6 bases in between. The CDR3 sequence is 13 residues long. Germline V gene data show CDR1 as SGHTA and CDR2 as FQGTGA. DNA for the CDR3: TGTGCCAGCAGCTTTGGCAGGAACACTGAAGCTTTCTTT. Its translation: CASSFGRNTEAFF.

In its sample, this clonotype ranks as medium-sized. With the library built for alpha chains, this beta chain is off target and its frequency is not meaningful. This chain uses TRBV5-6 with TRBJ2-7; D unclear. The CDR3 length is 13 residues. V dropped 0 bases and J dropped 2 bases, with 6 bases sitting between them. In germline, CDR1 is SGHDT, CDR2 YYEEEE. Here the CDR3 DNA reads TGTGCCAGCAGCTTGGAGCAGCCCTACGAGCAGTACTTC. It yields the protein CASSLEQPYEQYF.

By share, this clonotype counts as medium-sized. The library was prepared for alpha chains; this beta chain is a stray read, so its frequency means little. The V and J genes are TRBV7-8 and TRBJ2-5; the match to TRBD2 covers 16 bases. Germline trimming cut 5 bases from V and 3 bases from J; bases unmatched to any gene: 6. Germline values: CDR1 SGHVS, CDR2 FQNEAQ. This CDR3 is 17 amino acids long. In nucleotides, the CDR3 is TGTGCCAGCAGCCCTCCGGGACTAGCGGGAGGGAAAGAGACCCAGTACTTC. Encoded protein: CASSPPGLAGGKETQYF.